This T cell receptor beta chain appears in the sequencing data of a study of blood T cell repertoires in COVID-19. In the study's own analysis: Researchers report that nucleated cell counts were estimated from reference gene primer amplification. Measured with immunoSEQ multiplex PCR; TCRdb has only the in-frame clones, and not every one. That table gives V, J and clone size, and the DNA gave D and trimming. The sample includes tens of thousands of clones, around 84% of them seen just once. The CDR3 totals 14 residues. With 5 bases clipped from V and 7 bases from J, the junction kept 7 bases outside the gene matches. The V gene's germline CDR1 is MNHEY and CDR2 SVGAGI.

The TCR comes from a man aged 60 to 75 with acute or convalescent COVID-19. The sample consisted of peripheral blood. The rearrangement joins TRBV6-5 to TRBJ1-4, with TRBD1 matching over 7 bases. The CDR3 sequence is CASSMTGSSEKLFF. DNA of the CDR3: TGTGCCAGCAGTATGACAGGGTCAAGTGAAAAACTGTTTTTT.